The 32 T cell receptor beta chains below were found in one sample sequenced in a study of spatial heterogeneity in lung cancer. Time point: sample taken at primary tumor resection. Whole RNA from tumor, nontumor lung or frozen PBMC was sequenced unsorted. TCRdb passed the 5' RACE reads through MiXCR, listing each CDR3 protein once. This table has 13,000 or so distinct CDR3 sequences, under 5% appearing once. The material sequenced was PBMCs, taken at surgery. The receptors shown here come from a male donor with early-stage non-small cell lung cancer.

This clonotype was seen ten or more times. The library was built for alpha chains, so this beta chain is an off-target read and its size means little. The CDR3 is CASISDGFVAEAFF. In DNA, the CDR3 is TGTGCCAGCATATCTGATGGGTTCGTGGCTGAAGCTTTCTTT. This chain uses TRBV6-2 or TRBV6-3 with TRBJ1-1; D is unclear. Trimming removed 7 bases from V and 6 bases from J, with 18 bases in between. The CDR3 covers 14 residues. CDR1 and CDR2 (germline): MNHEY, SVGEGT.

This clonotype was recorded at least ten times. This beta chain lies outside the target of a library built for alpha chains; its clone size means little. The chain employs TRBV7-9 and TRBJ2-2, with 10 bases matching TRBD2. This CDR3 region has 15 residues. With 5 bases clipped from V and 5 bases from J, the junction kept 5 bases outside the gene matches. From germline, CDR1 is SEHNR and CDR2 FQNEAQ (reference sequence). The CDR3 reads CASSHSGRRTGELFF. Here the CDR3 DNA reads TGTGCCAGCAGCCATAGCGGGAGGCGTACCGGGGAGCTGTTTTTT.

This clonotype showed up just a few times. The library was built for alpha chains, so this beta chain is an off-target read and its size means little. The chain combines TRBV18 with TRBJ1-1; a possible D gene is TRBD1 (6 bases). There are 14 residues in the CDR3. In germline, CDR1 is KGHSH, CDR2 LQKENI. The V end was cut by 6 bases, the J end by 1 base, with 12 bases between. CDR3 in amino acids: CASSKGQRNTEAFF. The CDR3 region has the DNA TGTGCCAGCTCCAAAGGACAGAGGAACACTGAAGCTTTCTTT.

By proportion, this clonotype is medium-sized. Since it is a stray read in a library aimed at alpha chains, this beta chain has a size that is not meaningful. V usage is TRBV7-2 and J usage is TRBJ2-3, with D hard to call. This CDR3 is built from 12 residues. Germline loops: CDR1 SGHTA, CDR2 FQGNSA. The V and J ends lost 5 bases and 4 bases respectively, with 7 bases between them. The CDR3 DNA reads as TGTGCCAGCAGCCTAAGCCCAGATACGCAGTATTTT. This gives the protein CASSLSPDTQYF.

Ten or more counts support this clonotype. Being off target in a library aimed at alpha chains, this beta chain has a size of little meaning. The V call is TRBV4-1, the J call TRBJ2-7; D might be TRBD2 (6 bases). Germline V lookup: CDR1 MGHRA, CDR2 YSYEKL. V lost 0 bases and J 5 bases, leaving 14 bases between the germline ends. The CDR3 sequence is 15 residues long. The CDR3 DNA follows: TGCGCCAGCAGCCAAGATCTCGGGAGTAGCGACGAGCAGTACTTC. Amino acids: CASSQDLGSSDEQYF.

The sample holds many counts of this clonotype. This beta chain is a stray read from a library made for alpha chains; its abundance is not meaningful. V gene TRBV7-2 combines with J gene TRBJ2-1, with TRBD2 identical over 7 bases. CDR3 length: 13 amino acids. J gave up 4 bases and V 3 bases, and 0 bases lay outside the gene matches. Looked up from germline, CDR1 is SGHTA and CDR2 is FQGNSA. CDR3 residues: CASSLGLYNEQFF. CDR3 nucleotide sequence: TGTGCCAGCAGCTTGGGACTATACAATGAGCAGTTCTTC.

With respect to this clonotype: Found in a library prepared for alpha chains, this beta chain is an off-target read, and its abundance has little meaning. The chain carries TRBV7-2 and TRBJ2-5, with TRBD1 as a possible D gene (6 bases). V lost 3 bases, J lost 4 bases, and 12 bases lay in between. CDR1 and CDR2 from the germline V gene are SGHTA and FQGNSA. The CDR3 totals 14 residues. CDR3 nucleotide sequence: TGTGCCAGCAGCTTGAACAGGGCGGCAGAGACCCAGTACTTC. It yields the protein CASSLNRAAETQYF.

In this sample, this clonotype turned up many times. Found in a library prepared for alpha chains, this beta chain is an off-target read, and its abundance has little meaning. The rearrangement links TRBV4-3 to TRBJ2-7; 7 bases map to TRBD1. From germline, CDR1 is LGHNA and CDR2 YSLEER. With V trimmed by 2 bases and J by 1 base, 8 bases remained unmatched. CDR3 length: 16 amino acids. CDR3 in amino acids: CASSQWNRGLSYEQYF. Written as DNA, the CDR3 is TGCGCCAGCAGCCAATGGAACAGGGGTTTGTCCTACGAGCAGTACTTC.

This clonotype was seen at least ten times. Little can be read into the size of this beta chain, an off-target read in a library designed for alpha chains. This chain joins TRBV28 and TRBJ2-5; 7 positions agree with TRBD2. CDR3 length: 14 amino acids. Germline V gene sequence: CDR1 MDHEN, CDR2 SYDVKM. J gave up 5 bases and V 3 bases, and 6 bases lay outside the gene matches. DNA for the CDR3: TGTGCCAGCAGTTTCTCCGGGACTAAGGAGACCCAGTACTTC. Translation gives CASSFSGTKETQYF.

This clonotype was observed at least ten times. A library prepared for alpha chains yielded this beta chain as an off-target read; its size is of little meaning. The J gene is TRBJ2-7, the V gene TRBV20-1; D is possibly TRBD1 or TRBD2 (5 bases each). Germline V lookup: CDR1 DFQATT, CDR2 SNEGSKA (reference sequence). Trimming pared 5 bases from V and 2 bases from J, leaving 13 bases between. The CDR3 contains 13 residues. CDR3 region: CSAGDPTTYEQYF. As DNA, the CDR3 is TGCAGTGCTGGGGACCCAACCACCTACGAGCAGTACTTC.

There are many counts of this clonotype. For a library built for alpha chains, this beta chain is a stray read; little rests on its size. The chain has TRBV3-1 and TRBJ2-3, with a weak D call TRBD2 (7 bases). CDR1 LGHDT and CDR2 YNNKEL come from the germline V gene (reference sequence). V was shortened by 0 bases and J by 4 bases, with 17 bases between the two germline ends. This CDR3 is built from 17 residues. The CDR3 DNA reads TGTGCCAGCAGCCAAGAGGGGGCGGGAGCCCCCCCAGATACGCAGTATTTT. As protein: CASSQEGAGAPPDTQYF.

In this sample, this clonotype turned up many times. Since the library was made to target alpha chains, this beta chain is a stray read and its abundance is not meaningful. The J gene is TRBJ1-4, the V gene TRBV2, with D possibly being TRBD1 (5 bases). Per germline, CDR1 SNHLY and CDR2 FYNNEI. The CDR3 runs 14 residues. The germline V and J ends were trimmed by 8 bases and 0 bases, with 10 bases remaining between them. The CDR3 protein is CASGGVATNEKLFF. The CDR3 DNA follows: TGTGCCAGCGGGGGGGTTGCAACTAATGAAAAACTGTTTTTT.

This clonotype has a count of ten or more. A library prepared for alpha chains yielded this beta chain as an off-target read; its size is of little meaning. The gene calls are TRBV27 and TRBJ1-1; TRBD1 might be the D (5 bases). V was shortened by 2 bases and J by 6 bases, with 22 bases between the two germline ends. Germline assignment: CDR1 MNHEY and CDR2 SMNVEV (reference sequence). The CDR3 contains 17 residues. The CDR3 bases are TGTGCCAGCAGTTTAAAGCTTGGGGCCAGGGTGGACCCTGAAGCTTTCTTT. Protein sequence: CASSLKLGARVDPEAFF.

This clonotype was detected ten times or more. Found in a library prepared for alpha chains, this beta chain is an off-target read, and its abundance has little meaning. J is TRBJ2-1 and V is TRBV6-2 or TRBV6-3; maybe TRBD1 (6 bases). Per the germline V gene, CDR1 is MNHEY and CDR2 is SVGEGT. The CDR3 contains 14 residues. V lost 7 bases to trimming and J lost 0 bases, with 10 bases between them. The CDR3 region has the DNA TGTGCCAGCACAGGGGCCTTCTCCTACAATGAGCAGTTCTTC. Its translation is CASTGAFSYNEQFF.

This clonotype was seen at least ten times. In a library made to pick up alpha chains, this beta chain is a stray read with a size that means little. The rearrangement links TRBV7-2 to TRBJ2-1, with D perhaps TRBD1 (6 bases). Germline lookup yields CDR1 SGHTA and CDR2 FQGNSA. The CDR3 runs to 16 residues. With 2 bases removed from V and 0 bases from J, the gap between germline ends came to 11 bases. This chain's CDR3 is CASSLTGYLSYNEQFF. The CDR3 DNA sequence: TGTGCCAGCAGCTTAACAGGGTATCTCTCCTACAATGAGCAGTTCTTC.

This clonotype came up many times. This beta chain came through as a stray read in a library set up for alpha chains, and its size says little. This chain joins TRBV7-2 and TRBJ1-5, with D tentatively TRBD1 (5 bases). The V and J ends lost 1 base and 7 bases respectively, with 8 bases between them. Germline-derived CDR1 and CDR2 are SGHTA and FQGNSA. This CDR3 contains 13 residues. The CDR3 loop reads CASSLVRDQPQHF. Here the CDR3 DNA reads TGTGCCAGCAGCTTAGTTCGGGACCAGCCCCAGCATTTT.

At least ten counts were recorded for this clonotype. With the library built for alpha chains, this beta chain is off target and its frequency is not meaningful. V and J are TRBV29-1 and TRBJ2-5; TRBD2 aligns across 11 bases. V lost 7 bases to trimming and J lost 1 base; unmatched junction nucleotides: 5. Germline lookup yields CDR1 SQVTM and CDR2 ANQGSEA. The CDR3 length is 14 residues. The CDR3: CSGTSGFLQETQYF. CDR3 DNA sequence: TGCAGCGGGACTAGCGGGTTCCTCCAAGAGACCCAGTACTTC.

This clonotype is hyperexpanded within its sample. The library was designed around alpha chains, so this beta chain is a stray read whose abundance carries little weight. This chain connects TRBV6-5 to TRBJ2-7; the D is unclear. Trimming pared 3 bases from V and 4 bases from J, leaving 13 bases between. The CDR3 length is 14 residues. Germline V gene data show CDR1 as MNHEY and CDR2 as SVGAGI. The CDR3 sequence is CASSYTILGYEQYF. CDR3 bases: TGTGCCAGCAGTTATACTATTCTCGGATACGAGCAGTACTTC.

This clonotype was found many times. Its ends do not fully match the called genes, so a read error is possible. A library made for alpha chains picked up this beta chain off target, so its size means little. CDR3 sequence: CASSPNTGQPEAF. The CDR3 DNA is TGTGCCAGCAGCCCGAATACCGGACAGCCGGAGGCCTTC. The chain links TRBV7-2 to TRBJ1-2, with D possibly TRBD1 on 6 matching bases. CDR1 and CDR2 from the germline V gene are SGHTA and FQGNSA. This CDR3 spans 13 amino acids.

This clonotype was detected ten times or more. Within a library made for alpha chains, this beta chain is off target, and its count is uninformative. This chain uses TRBV4-1 with TRBJ1-3, with unresolved D. Germline V gives CDR1 MGHRA, CDR2 YSYEKL. V was clipped by 0 bases and J by 0 bases, with 9 bases between them. The CDR3 is 16 amino acids. DNA of the CDR3: TGCGCCAGCAGCCAAGAACGGGGAAGCTCTGGAAACACCATATATTTT. As protein: CASSQERGSSGNTIYF.

This clonotype was seen repeatedly, ten times or more. This beta chain is an off-target read within a library intended for alpha chains, so its frequency means little. This rearrangement joins TRBV20-1 to TRBJ2-5, with 7 bases matching TRBD2. Germline V gene lookup returns CDR1 DFQATT and CDR2 SNEGSKA (reference sequence). Trimming took 2 bases from V and 5 from J; bases not matched to a gene: 5. The CDR3 consists of 13 residues. As DNA, the CDR3 is TGCAGTGCTAGAATCGGGGGGTCGGAGACCCAGTACTTC. Translation: CSARIGGSETQYF.

The table lists this clonotype with a few counts. Little can be read into the size of this beta chain, an off-target read in a library designed for alpha chains. CDR3 nucleotide sequence: TGTGCCAGCAGCCAAGATCTACAGCCTTACGAGCAGTACTTC. It encodes CASSQDLQPYEQYF. The chain recombines TRBV14 with TRBJ2-7; D is uncertain. Germline-derived CDR1 and CDR2 are SGHDN and FVKESK. The CDR3 extends over 14 amino acids. V was shortened by 0 bases and J by 4 bases, with 10 bases between the two germline ends.

This clonotype was seen more than once but under ten times. This beta chain is off target for a library built for alpha chains, so its abundance means little. The rearrangement uses TRBV27 and TRBJ1-2, with no clear D. CDR3 size: 11 residues. Trimming removed 7 bases at V and 1 base at J, with 4 bases between. CDR1 and CDR2 from the germline V gene are MNHEY and SMNVEV (reference sequence). The CDR3 loop is CASKGNYGYTF. The DNA for the CDR3 is TGTGCCAGCAAGGGTAACTATGGCTACACCTTC.

This clonotype was counted ten times or more. Little can be read into the size of this beta chain, an off-target read in a library designed for alpha chains. The chain carries TRBV28 and TRBJ2-5; unclear D gene. The CDR3 is 12 residues long. The V end was cut by 2 bases, the J end by 4 bases, with 5 bases between. Germline loops: CDR1 MDHEN, CDR2 SYDVKM. The CDR3 here is CASSLLRETQYF. In DNA form, the CDR3 reads TGTGCCAGCAGTTTACTCCGAGAGACCCAGTACTTC.

This clonotype was seen repeatedly, ten times or more. This beta chain came through as a stray read in a library set up for alpha chains, and its size says little. V gene TRBV5-1 combines with J gene TRBJ2-3; D is uncertain. Looked up from germline, CDR1 is SGHRS and CDR2 is YFSETQ. The CDR3 is 15 amino acids. The germline V and J ends were trimmed by 0 bases and 0 bases, with 8 bases remaining between them. Written as DNA, the CDR3 is TGCGCCAGCAGCTTGGAACCCACTAGCACAGATACGCAGTATTTT. Amino acid sequence: CASSLEPTSTDTQYF.

This clonotype came up many times. This beta chain lies outside the target of a library built for alpha chains; its clone size means little. The genes are TRBV11-2 and TRBJ1-5; maybe TRBD1 (6 bases). V lost 5 bases, J lost 1 base, and 15 bases lay in between. The length of the CDR3 is 16 residues. The germline CDR1 and CDR2 sequences are SGHAT and FQNNGV. The CDR3 here is CASSPAGGASNQPQHF. Written as DNA, the CDR3 is TGTGCCAGCAGCCCCGCCGGGGGGGCGAGCAATCAGCCCCAGCATTTT.

This clonotype has ten or more counts. In a library made to pick up alpha chains, this beta chain is a stray read with a size that means little. The V and J genes are TRBV5-1 and TRBJ2-7; 12 bases agree with TRBD2. The CDR3 extends over 15 amino acids. The germline V gene encodes CDR1 SGHRS and CDR2 YFSETQ. V lost 5 bases to trimming and J lost 1 base; unmatched junction nucleotides: 4. The CDR3 DNA reads TGCGCCAGCAGTTTGACTAGCGGGAGTTCCTACGAGCAGTACTTC. This encodes CASSLTSGSSYEQYF.

Concerning this clonotype: This beta chain turned up in a library designed for alpha chains; as an off-target read, its abundance says little. The J gene is TRBJ2-7, the V gene TRBV7-9; 8 bases match TRBD1. V shed 5 bases, J shed 4 bases, and the junction held 10 bases outside the gene matches. This CDR3 comprises 15 residues. In germline, CDR1 is SEHNR, CDR2 FQNEAQ (reference sequence). CDR3: CASSDGQGSLYEQYF. The CDR3 nucleotides read TGTGCCAGCAGCGACGGACAGGGTAGCCTTTACGAGCAGTACTTC.

This clonotype was recorded at least ten times. This beta chain is a stray sequence in a library constructed for alpha chains; its clone size is not meaningful. This rearrangement joins TRBV7-9 to TRBJ1-2, with a weak D call TRBD1 (5 bases). Trimming left V 5 bases short and J 6 bases short, with 13 bases between. CDR1 and CDR2 (germline): SEHNR, FQNEAQ (reference sequence). CDR3 length: 13 amino acids. The CDR3 DNA reads TGTGCCAGCAGCCCGGACATGTCCGATGGCTACACCTTC. This encodes CASSPDMSDGYTF.

This clonotype occurred once. The junction and the germline gene differ at one end; a read error may be behind it. Because the library targeted alpha chains, this beta chain is an off-target read whose size means little. The chain carries TRBV28 and TRBJ2-3; maybe TRBD2 (7 bases). Germline lookup yields CDR1 MDHEN and CDR2 SYDVKM. This CDR3 region has 16 residues. The CDR3: CVSTETGGASTDTQYF. The CDR3 nucleotides read TGTGTCAGCACCGAAACGGGGGGCGCTAGCACAGATACGCAGTATTTT.

This clonotype was observed many times. This beta chain is a stray read from a library made for alpha chains; its abundance is not meaningful. The chain couples TRBV7-9 to TRBJ1-3, with a weak D call TRBD1 (6 bases). Germline assignment: CDR1 SEHNR and CDR2 FQNEAQ (reference sequence). The germline V and J ends were trimmed by 11 bases and 1 base, with 18 bases remaining between them. The length of the CDR3 is 15 residues. The CDR3 here is CAFRGASASGNTIYF. CDR3 DNA: TGTGCCTTCCGGGGGGCCTCGGCTTCTGGAAACACCATATATTTT. Together with reference TRBV7-9 and TRBJ1-3, the CDR3 gives the full variable domain: DTGVSQNPRHKITKRGQNVTFRCDPISEHNRLYWYRQTLGQGPEFLTYFQNEAQLEKSRLLSDRFSAERPKGSFSTLEIQRTEQGDSAMYLCAFRGASASGNTIYFGEGSWLTVV.

This clonotype was observed many times. This beta chain is a stray sequence in a library constructed for alpha chains; its clone size is not meaningful. The chain links TRBV5-1 to TRBJ2-7; 10 nucleotides align to TRBD2. J gave up 5 bases and V 5 bases, and 10 bases lay outside the gene matches. This CDR3 spans 15 amino acids. In germline, CDR1 is SGHRS, CDR2 YFSETQ. CDR3 protein: CASSPGGSGRDEQYF. CDR3 nucleotides: TGCGCCAGCAGTCCCGGAGGAAGCGGGAGGGACGAGCAGTACTTC.